This entry lists 4 T cell receptor beta chains sequenced from one sample in a study of control samples from healthy donors and cancer patients. Sequencing used immunoSEQ multiplex PCR; TCRdb keeps in-frame clones, though not all of them. The sample lists about 110,000 clones, about 80% occurring once. Sample: blood. These receptors originate from a man aged 18 to 30 in good health.

The chain recombines TRBV5-4 with TRBJ2-5; a possible D gene is TRBD2 (6 bases). The CDR3 contains 14 residues. V dropped 3 bases and J dropped 1 base, with 10 bases sitting between them. Germline CDR1 is SGHNT and CDR2 is YYREEE (reference sequence). CDR3 sequence reads: CASSSRGSQETQYF. The CDR3 coding sequence is TGTGCCAGCAGCTCCCGGGGGAGCCAAGAGACCCAGTACTTC.

This chain connects TRBV30 to TRBJ2-6; 7 nucleotides match TRBD1. Germline CDR1 and CDR2: GTSNPN and SVGIG (reference sequence). The CDR3 is 18 amino acids. Germline trimming cut 5 bases from V and 0 bases from J; bases unmatched to any gene: 13. The CDR3 DNA reads as TGTGCCTGGCGGAAGGGGACAGAGTATCTCTCTGGGGCCAACGTCCTGACTTTC. Residues: CAWRKGTEYLSGANVLTF.

This chain connects TRBV4-3 to TRBJ2-3; 8 nucleotides line up with TRBD1. J was trimmed by 5 bases and V by 5 bases; bases with no gene match: 12. CDR3 length: 16 residues. Germline V gene sequence: CDR1 LGHNA, CDR2 YSLEER. The CDR3 coding sequence is TGCGCCAGCAGCTCCCAAGGGGGGACAGGAGAAGATACGCAGTATTTT. This encodes CASSSQGGTGEDTQYF.

The rearrangement uses TRBV5-1 and TRBJ1-1, with unresolved D. Deletions cut 4 bases from V and 4 bases from J, with 14 bases between. This CDR3 has 14 residues. Germline CDR1 and CDR2: SGHRS and YFSETQ. The CDR3 is CASSQLDGFTEAFF. The CDR3 DNA is TGCGCCAGCAGCCAACTCGACGGTTTCACTGAAGCTTTCTTT.